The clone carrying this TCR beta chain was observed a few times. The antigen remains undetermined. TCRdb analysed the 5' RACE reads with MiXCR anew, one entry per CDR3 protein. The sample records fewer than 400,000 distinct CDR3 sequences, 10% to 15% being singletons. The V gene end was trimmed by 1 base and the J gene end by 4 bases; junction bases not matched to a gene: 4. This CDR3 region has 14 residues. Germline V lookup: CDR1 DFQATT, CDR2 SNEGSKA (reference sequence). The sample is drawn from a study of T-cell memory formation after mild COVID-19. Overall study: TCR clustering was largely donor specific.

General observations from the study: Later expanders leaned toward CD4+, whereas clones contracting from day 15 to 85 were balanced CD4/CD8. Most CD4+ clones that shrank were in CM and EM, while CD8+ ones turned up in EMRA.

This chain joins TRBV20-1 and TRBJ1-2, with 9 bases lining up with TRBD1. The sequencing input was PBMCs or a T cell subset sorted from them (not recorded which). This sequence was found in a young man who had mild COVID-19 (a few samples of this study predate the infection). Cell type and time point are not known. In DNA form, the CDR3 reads TGCAGTGCTAGAGCCAAGGGACAGGGCTATGGCTACACCTTC. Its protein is CSARAKGQGYGYTF.